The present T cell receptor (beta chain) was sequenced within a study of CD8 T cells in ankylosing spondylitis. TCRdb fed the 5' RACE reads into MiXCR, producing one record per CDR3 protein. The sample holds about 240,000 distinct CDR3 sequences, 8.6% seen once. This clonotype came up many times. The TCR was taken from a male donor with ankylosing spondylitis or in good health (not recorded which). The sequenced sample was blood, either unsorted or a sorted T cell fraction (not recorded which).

This chain's CDR3 is CASSFTGQNSPLHF. CDR3 nucleotide sequence: TGTGCCAGCAGTTTTACCGGGCAGAATTCACCCCTCCACTTT. The genes are TRBV12-3 or TRBV12-4 and TRBJ1-6; unclear D gene. Trimming took 3 bases from V and 7 from J, leaving 10 bases between them. This CDR3 has 14 residues.